This T cell receptor (beta chain) appears in the sequencing data of a study of blood T cell repertoires in COVID-19. The wider study: Samples representing acute and convalescent COVID-19 were sourced from the United States, Italy and Spain. T cells, B-cell-depleted T cells, or PBMCs supplied cDNA or gDNA.

This CDR3 has 15 amino acids. The V gene end was trimmed by 8 bases and the J gene end by 6 bases; junction bases not matched to a gene: 13. The germline V gene encodes CDR1 MNHEY and CDR2 SVGAGI. In the original analysis: Estimated nucleated cell counts came from reference gene primer amplification. Only in-frame clones appear in the TCRdb table, and some are missing; sequencing was by immunoSEQ multiplex PCR. V and J calls and clone size follow that table, whereas D and trimming were derived from the DNA. Of almost 95,000 clones in the sample, roughly 72% are singletons; the top ten hold just under 25%.

The chain has TRBV6-5 and TRBJ2-1; 7 bases match TRBD2. This clonotype was sampled from a woman aged 55-70 years in a cohort sampled during active or convalescent COVID-19. Sequenced material: peripheral blood. The CDR3 sequence is CASCPEYRLANEQFF. Here the CDR3 DNA reads TGTGCCAGCTGCCCGGAATATAGACTAGCCAATGAGCAGTTCTTC.